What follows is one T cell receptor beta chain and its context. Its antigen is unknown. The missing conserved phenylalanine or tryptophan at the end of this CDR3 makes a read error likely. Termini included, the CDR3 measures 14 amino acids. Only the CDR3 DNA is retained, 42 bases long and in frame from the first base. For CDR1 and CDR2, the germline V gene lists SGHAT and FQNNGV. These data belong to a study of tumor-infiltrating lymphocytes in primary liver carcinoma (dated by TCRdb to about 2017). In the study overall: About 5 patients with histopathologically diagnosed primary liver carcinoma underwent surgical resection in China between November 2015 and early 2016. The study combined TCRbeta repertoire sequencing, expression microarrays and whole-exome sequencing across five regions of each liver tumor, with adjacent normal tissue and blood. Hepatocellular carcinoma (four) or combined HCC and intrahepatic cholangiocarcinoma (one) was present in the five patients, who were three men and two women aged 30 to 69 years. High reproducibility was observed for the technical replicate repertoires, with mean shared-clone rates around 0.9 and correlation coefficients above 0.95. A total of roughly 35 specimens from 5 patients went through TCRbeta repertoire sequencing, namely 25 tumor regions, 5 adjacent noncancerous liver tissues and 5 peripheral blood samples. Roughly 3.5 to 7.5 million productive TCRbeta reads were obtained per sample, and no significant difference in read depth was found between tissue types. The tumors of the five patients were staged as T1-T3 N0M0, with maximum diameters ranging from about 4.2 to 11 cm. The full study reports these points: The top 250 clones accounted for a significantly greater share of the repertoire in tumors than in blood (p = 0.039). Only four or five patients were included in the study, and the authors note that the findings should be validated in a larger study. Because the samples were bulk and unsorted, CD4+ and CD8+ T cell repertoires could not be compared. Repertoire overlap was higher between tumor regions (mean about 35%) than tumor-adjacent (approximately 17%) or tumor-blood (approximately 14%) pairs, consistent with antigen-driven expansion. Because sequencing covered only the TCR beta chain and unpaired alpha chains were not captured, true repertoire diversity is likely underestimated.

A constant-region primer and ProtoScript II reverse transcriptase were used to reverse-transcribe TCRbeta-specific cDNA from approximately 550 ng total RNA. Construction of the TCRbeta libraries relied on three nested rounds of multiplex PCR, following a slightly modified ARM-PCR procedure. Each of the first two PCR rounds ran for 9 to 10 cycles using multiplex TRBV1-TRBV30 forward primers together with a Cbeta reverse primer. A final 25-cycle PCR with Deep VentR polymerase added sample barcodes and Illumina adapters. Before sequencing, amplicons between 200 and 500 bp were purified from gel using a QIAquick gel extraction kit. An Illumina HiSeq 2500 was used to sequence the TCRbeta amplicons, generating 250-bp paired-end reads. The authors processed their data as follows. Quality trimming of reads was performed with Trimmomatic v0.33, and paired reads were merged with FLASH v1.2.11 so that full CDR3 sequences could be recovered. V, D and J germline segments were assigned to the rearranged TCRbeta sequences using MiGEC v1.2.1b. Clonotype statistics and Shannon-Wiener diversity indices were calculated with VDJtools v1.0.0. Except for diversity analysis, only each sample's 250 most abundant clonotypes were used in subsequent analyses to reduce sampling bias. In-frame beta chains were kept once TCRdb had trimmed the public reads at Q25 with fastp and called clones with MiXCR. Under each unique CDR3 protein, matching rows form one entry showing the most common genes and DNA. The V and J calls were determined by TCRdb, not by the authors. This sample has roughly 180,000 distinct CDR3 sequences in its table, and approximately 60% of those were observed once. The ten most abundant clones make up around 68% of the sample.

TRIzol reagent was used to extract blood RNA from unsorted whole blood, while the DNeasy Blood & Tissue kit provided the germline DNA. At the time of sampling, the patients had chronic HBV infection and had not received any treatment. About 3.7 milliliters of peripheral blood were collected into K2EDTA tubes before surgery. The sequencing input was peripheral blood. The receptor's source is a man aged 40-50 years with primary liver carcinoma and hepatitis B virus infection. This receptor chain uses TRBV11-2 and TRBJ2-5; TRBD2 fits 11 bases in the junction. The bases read TGTGCGAGCAGCTTAGCGGGAGGGACGGAGACCCAGTACTCC. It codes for CASSLAGGTETQYS.